This T cell receptor beta chain was sequenced during a study of preoperative IRX-2 immunotherapy in early breast cancer. This sample's treatment: preoperative locoregional IRX-2 cytokine immunotherapy. Preoperative locoregional IRX-2 cytokine immunotherapy was tested in the phase Ib source study. The CDR3 is made up of 13 amino acids. Trimming shortened V by 6 bases and J by 10 bases, and 13 bases separated the two germline ends. Profiled with immunoSEQ multiplex PCR; TCRdb holds only in-frame clones, not every one. Found here are about 42,000 clones, 77% of them singletons; the top ten hold roughly 1.2%.

J is TRBJ1-6 and V is TRBV23-1; D gene ambiguous. TRBV23-1 is given ORF status, its function remaining uncertain. This TCR derives from a human donor with breast cancer. The sequenced sample was tumor tissue, obtained after IRX-2 immunotherapy. DNA of the CDR3: TGCGCCAGCAGCTTGGGAAGCCAATCACCCCTCCACTTT. Translation: CASSLGSQSPLHF.